These T cell receptor beta chains were read from a single sample in a study of identical twins. TCRdb redid the calling of the 5' RACE reads with MiXCR, one entry per CDR3 protein. The sample shows about 530,000 distinct CDR3 sequences, about a fifth of them seen only once. This same sample was also taken into another study, of yellow fever vaccine responses in identical twins.

Sequencing used CD4+ T cells sorted from blood. The receptors here all came from a young woman in good health. Both conserved end residues are part of each CDR3. Fields, in order: V gene, J gene, D gene, CDR3 length, clone size, CDR3 protein, CDR3 DNA. D genes are given only for firm matches. Not all rows give a size; the values are once, few, many and, for expanded clones, a class.

>TRBV20-1|TRBJ2-5|TRBD2|18|.
CSARDPRTSGWYQETQYF
TGCAGTGCTAGAGATCCCCGCACTAGCGGTTGGTACCAAGAGACCCAGTACTTC
>TRBV19|TRBJ1-1|.|13|few
CATKTALDTEAFF
TGTGCCACCAAGACGGCTTTGGACACTGAAGCTTTCTTT
>TRBV24-1|TRBJ2-7|.|14|.
CATEGGLCSYEQYF
TGTGCCACGGAGGGGGGGCTTTGCTCCTACGAGCAGTACTTC
>TRBV11-2|TRBJ2-7|TRBD2|18|.
CASSLVASGRPFSYEQYF
TGTGCCAGCAGCTTAGTTGCTAGCGGGAGACCCTTTTCTTACGAGCAGTACTTC
>TRBV20-1|TRBJ2-5|TRBD2|14|few
CSARLAGGKETQYF
TGCAGTGCTAGACTAGCGGGAGGGAAAGAGACCCAGTACTTC
>TRBV20-1|TRBJ2-2|TRBD2|14|once
CSAHGTSITGELFF
TGCAGTGCTCACGGGACTAGCATTACCGGGGAGCTGTTTTTT
>TRBV29-1|TRBJ1-1|.|14|.
CSVTFTTGNTEAFF
TGCAGCGTTACCTTTACTACAGGGAACACTGAAGCTTTCTTT
>TRBV20-1|TRBJ2-3|.|15|.
CSASPRVFSTDTQYF
TGCAGTGCCAGTCCCAGGGTGTTTTCCACAGATACGCAGTATTTT
>TRBV3-1|TRBJ1-5|.|14|.
CASSQGLRNQPQHF
TGTGCCAGCAGCCAAGGGCTTCGGAATCAGCCCCAGCATTTT
>TRBV5-8|TRBJ2-7|.|15|once
CASSLGDRTSYEQYF
TGTGCCAGCAGCTTGGGTGACAGGACCTCCTACGAGCAGTACTTC
>TRBV7-9|TRBJ2-1|TRBD2|16|.
CASSLALAGESHEQFF
TGTGCCAGCAGCTTGGCACTAGCGGGAGAGTCTCATGAGCAGTTCTTC
>TRBV12-3/TRBV12-4|TRBJ2-1|TRBD2|15|few
CASSPGGVEVNEQFF
TGTGCCAGCAGTCCTGGGGGGGTGGAGGTGAATGAGCAGTTCTTC
>TRBV12-3/TRBV12-4|TRBJ2-1|.|15|.
CASSPRDTRGNEQFF
TGTGCCAGCAGCCCCCGGGACACTCGTGGCAATGAGCAGTTCTTC
>TRBV5-6|TRBJ2-1|.|14|few
CASSLPSGGDEQFF
TGTGCCAGCAGCTTGCCTTCGGGTGGCGATGAGCAGTTCTTC